This T cell receptor beta chain was identified during a study of blood T cells in healthy people across ages. Primed by a sample-barcoded 5' primer and a J-beta primer mix, a second PCR proceeded for 7 to 11 cycles. From the 5' RACE reads, TCRdb called clonotypes with MiXCR, one entry per CDR3 protein. The profile shows fewer than 1,000,000 distinct CDR3 sequences, about 46% of them singletons. Study findings and constraints: Donor CMV status was unknown, possibly confounding expanded clonotype changes. Estimated diversity, derived from one million T cells, was regarded as an underestimate.

A note on this clonotype: The antigen is undetermined.

The CDR3 is made up of 11 amino acids. Germline CDR1 is MNHNY and CDR2 is SVGAGI (reference sequence). Per sample, a minimum of 6 million PBMCs were isolated. The sequenced material came from blood. The genes are TRBV6-6 and TRBJ2-3; weak D call: TRBD1 (6 bases). This clonotype was obtained from an elderly man in good health. For the CDR3, the DNA is TGTGGGACAGAGCGCGGGGATACGCAGTATTTT. Residues: CGTERGDTQYF.